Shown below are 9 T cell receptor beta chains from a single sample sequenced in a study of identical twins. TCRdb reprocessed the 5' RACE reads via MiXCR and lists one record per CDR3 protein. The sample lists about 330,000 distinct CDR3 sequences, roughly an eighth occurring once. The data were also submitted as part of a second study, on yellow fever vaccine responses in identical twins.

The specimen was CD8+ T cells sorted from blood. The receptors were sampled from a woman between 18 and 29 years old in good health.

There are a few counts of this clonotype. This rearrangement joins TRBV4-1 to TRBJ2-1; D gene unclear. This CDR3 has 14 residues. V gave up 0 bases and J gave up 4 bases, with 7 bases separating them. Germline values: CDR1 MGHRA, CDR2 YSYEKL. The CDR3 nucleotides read TGCGCCAGCAGCCAAGAAATGAGGTACAATGAGCAGTTCTTC. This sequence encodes CASSQEMRYNEQFF.

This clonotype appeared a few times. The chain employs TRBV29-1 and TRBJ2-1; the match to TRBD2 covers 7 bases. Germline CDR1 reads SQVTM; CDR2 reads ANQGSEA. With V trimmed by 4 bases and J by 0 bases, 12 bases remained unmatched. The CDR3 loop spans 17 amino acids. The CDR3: CSVVGGMSPRSYNEQFF. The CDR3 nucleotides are TGCAGCGTTGTGGGGGGGATGAGCCCCCGCTCCTACAATGAGCAGTTCTTC.

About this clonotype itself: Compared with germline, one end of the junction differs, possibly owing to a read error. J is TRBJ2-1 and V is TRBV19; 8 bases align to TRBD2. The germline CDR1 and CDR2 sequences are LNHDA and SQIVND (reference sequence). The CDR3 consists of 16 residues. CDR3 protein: CASSKAGELSYNEQFF. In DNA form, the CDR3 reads TGTGCCAGCAGTAAAGCGGGGGAGCTATCCTACAATGAGCAGTTCTTC. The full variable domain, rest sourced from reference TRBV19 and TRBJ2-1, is DGGITQSPKYLFRKEGQNVTLSCEQNLNHDAMYWYRQDPGQGLRLIYYSQIVNDFQKGDIAEGYSVSREKKESFPLTVTSAQKNPTAFYLCASSKAGELSYNEQFFGPGTRLTVL.

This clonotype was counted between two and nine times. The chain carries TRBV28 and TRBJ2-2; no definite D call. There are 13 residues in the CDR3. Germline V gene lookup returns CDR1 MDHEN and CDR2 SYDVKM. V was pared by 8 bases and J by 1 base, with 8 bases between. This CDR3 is CASAVLNTGELFF. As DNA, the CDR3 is TGTGCCAGCGCGGTTTTGAACACCGGGGAGCTGTTTTTT. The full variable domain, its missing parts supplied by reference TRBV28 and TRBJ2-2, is DVKVTQSSRYLVKRTGEKVFLECVQDMDHENMFWYRQDPGLGLRLIYFSYDVKMKEKGDIPEGYSVSREKKERFSLILESASTNQTSMYLCASAVLNTGELFFGEGSRLTVL.

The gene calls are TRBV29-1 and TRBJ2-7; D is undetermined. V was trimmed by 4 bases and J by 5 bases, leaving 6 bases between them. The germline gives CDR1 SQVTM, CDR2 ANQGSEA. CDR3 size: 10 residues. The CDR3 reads CSVALDEQYF. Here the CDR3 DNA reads TGCAGCGTTGCCCTCGACGAGCAGTACTTC.

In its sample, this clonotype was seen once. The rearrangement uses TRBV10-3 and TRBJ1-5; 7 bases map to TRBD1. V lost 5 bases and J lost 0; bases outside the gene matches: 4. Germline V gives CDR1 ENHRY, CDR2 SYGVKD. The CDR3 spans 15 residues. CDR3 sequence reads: CAISTDRASNQPQHF. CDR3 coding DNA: TGTGCCATCAGTACAGACAGGGCTAGCAATCAGCCCCAGCATTTT.

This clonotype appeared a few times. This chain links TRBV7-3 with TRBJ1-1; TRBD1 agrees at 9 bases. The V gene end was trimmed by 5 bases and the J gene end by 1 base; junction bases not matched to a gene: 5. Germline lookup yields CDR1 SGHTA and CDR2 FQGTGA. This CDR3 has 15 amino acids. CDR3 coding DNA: TGTGCCAGCAGCGCGGGGACAGGGAGGAACACTGAAGCTTTCTTT. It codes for CASSAGTGRNTEAFF.

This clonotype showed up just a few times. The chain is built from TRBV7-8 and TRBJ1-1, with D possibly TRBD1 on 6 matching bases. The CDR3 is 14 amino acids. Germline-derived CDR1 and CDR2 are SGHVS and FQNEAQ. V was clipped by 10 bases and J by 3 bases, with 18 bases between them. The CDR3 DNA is TGTGCCACCGTCAGGGGCGTAGGGGACACTGAAGCTTTCTTT. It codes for CATVRGVGDTEAFF.

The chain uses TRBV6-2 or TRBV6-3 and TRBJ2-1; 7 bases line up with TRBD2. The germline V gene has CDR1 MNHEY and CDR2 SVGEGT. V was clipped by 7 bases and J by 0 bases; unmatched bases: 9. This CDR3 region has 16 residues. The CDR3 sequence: CASTRAGSGSYNEQFF. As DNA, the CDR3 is TGTGCCAGCACTCGAGCGGGAAGTGGCTCCTACAATGAGCAGTTCTTC.